Sequencing of this TCR beta chain was carried out in a study of healthy donors' naive CD4 and CD8 T cells. A linear amplification protocol produced the TCR libraries from roughly 0.5 ug of total RNA. TCRdb used MiXCR to reprocess the reads, holding one entry per CDR3 protein. The profile shows about 180,000 distinct CDR3 sequences, 65% to 75% of them singletons. Germline assignment: CDR1 LNHNV and CDR2 YYDKDF (reference sequence). The junction had 3 bases not matched to a gene; V was cut back by 3 bases and J by 5 bases. This CDR3 has 13 residues. The J gene is TRBJ1-1, the V gene TRBV15, with TRBD1 matching 7 bases. Sequencing was carried out using naive CD4+ and CD8+ T cells sorted from blood, pooled from several donors. This TCR was recovered from a pool of human donors in good health; the sample pools cells from several healthy donors. DNA for the CDR3: TGTGCCACCAGCAGTTCAGGGGGGACTGAAGCTTTCTTT. It is translated as CATSSSGGTEAFF. Full variable domain (rest looked up from reference TRBV15 and TRBJ1-1): DAMVIQNPRYQVTQFGKPVTLSCSQTLNHNVMYWYQQKSSQAPKLLFHYYDKDFNNEADTPDNFQSRRPNTSFCFLDIRSPGLGDTAMYLCATSSSGGTEAFFGQGTRLTVV.